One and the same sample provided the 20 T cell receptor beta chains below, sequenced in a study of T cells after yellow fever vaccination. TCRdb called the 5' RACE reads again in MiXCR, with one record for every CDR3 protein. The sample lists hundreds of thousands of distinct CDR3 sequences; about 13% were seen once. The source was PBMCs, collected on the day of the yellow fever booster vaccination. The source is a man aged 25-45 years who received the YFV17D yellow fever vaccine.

CDR3 in DNA: TGCAGTCTGAGCGGGAGTAACCGAGAGACCCAGTACTTC. This sequence encodes CSLSGSNRETQYF. The rearrangement links TRBV20-1 to TRBJ2-5; 8 nucleotides match TRBD2. The V and J ends lost 8 bases and 4 bases, in that order; junction bases with no gene match: 9. The CDR3 covers 13 residues. Germline V gene lookup returns CDR1 DFQATT and CDR2 SNEGSKA (reference sequence).

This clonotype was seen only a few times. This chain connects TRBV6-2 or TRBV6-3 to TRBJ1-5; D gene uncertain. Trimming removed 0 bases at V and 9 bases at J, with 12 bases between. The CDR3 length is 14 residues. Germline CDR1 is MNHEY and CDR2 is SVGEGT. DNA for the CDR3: TGTGCCAGCAGTTACTCACACGGATGGCGGCCCCAGCATTTT. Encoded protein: CASSYSHGWRPQHF.

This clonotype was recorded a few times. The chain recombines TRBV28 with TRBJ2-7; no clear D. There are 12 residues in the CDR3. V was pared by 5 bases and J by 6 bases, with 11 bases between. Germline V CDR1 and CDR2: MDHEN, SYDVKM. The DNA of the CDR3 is TGTGCCAGCAGTCCACTTAAGTTCGAGCAGTACTTC. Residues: CASSPLKFEQYF. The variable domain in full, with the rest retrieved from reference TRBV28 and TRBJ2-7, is DVKVTQSSRYLVKRTGEKVFLECVQDMDHENMFWYRQDPGLGLRLIYFSYDVKMKEKGDIPEGYSVSREKKERFSLILESASTNQTSMYLCASSPLKFEQYFGPGTRLTVT.

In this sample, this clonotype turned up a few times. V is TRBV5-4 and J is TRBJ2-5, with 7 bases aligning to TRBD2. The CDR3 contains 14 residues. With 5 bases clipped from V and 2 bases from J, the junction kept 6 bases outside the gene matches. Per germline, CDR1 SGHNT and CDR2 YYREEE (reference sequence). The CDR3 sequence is CASRGERGQETQYF. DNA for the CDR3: TGTGCCAGCAGGGGAGAGCGGGGACAAGAGACCCAGTACTTC.

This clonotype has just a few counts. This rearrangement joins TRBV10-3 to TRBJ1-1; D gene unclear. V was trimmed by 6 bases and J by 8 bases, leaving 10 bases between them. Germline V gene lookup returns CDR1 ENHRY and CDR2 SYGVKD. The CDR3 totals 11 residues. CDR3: CAIRAAKEAFF. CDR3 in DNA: TGTGCCATCAGGGCAGCTAAGGAAGCTTTCTTT.

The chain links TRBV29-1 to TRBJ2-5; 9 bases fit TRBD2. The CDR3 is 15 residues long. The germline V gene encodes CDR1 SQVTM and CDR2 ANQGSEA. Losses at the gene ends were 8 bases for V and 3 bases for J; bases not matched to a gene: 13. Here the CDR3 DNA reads TGCAGCTTTACCATCGGGGCGGGAGGGAAAGAGACCCAGTACTTC. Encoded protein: CSFTIGAGGKETQYF.

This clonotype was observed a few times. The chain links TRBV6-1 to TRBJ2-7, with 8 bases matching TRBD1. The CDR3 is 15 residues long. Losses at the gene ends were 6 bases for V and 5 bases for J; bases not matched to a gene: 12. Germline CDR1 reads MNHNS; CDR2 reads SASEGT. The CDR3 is CASRRDRNGPNEQYF. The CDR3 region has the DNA TGTGCCAGCAGACGGGACAGGAATGGACCGAACGAGCAGTACTTC.

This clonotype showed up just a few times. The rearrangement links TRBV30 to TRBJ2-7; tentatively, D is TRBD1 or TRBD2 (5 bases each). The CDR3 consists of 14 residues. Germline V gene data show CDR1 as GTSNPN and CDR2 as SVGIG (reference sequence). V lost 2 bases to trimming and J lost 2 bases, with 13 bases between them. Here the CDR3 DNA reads TGTGCCTGGAGTCTCCTCCGGGGCGCCTACGAGCAGTACTTC. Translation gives CAWSLLRGAYEQYF.

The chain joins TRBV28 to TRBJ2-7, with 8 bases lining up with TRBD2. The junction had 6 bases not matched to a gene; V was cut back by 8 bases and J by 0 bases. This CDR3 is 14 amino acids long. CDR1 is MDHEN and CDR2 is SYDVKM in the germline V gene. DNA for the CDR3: TGTGCCAGCGATACTAGCGGAAGCTCCTACGAGCAGTACTTC. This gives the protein CASDTSGSSYEQYF.

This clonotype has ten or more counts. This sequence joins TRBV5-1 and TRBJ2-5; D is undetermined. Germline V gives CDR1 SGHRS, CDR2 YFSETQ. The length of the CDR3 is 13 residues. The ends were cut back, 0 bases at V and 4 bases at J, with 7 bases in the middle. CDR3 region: CASSLAVGETQYF. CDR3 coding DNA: TGCGCCAGCAGCTTGGCGGTGGGAGAGACCCAGTACTTC.

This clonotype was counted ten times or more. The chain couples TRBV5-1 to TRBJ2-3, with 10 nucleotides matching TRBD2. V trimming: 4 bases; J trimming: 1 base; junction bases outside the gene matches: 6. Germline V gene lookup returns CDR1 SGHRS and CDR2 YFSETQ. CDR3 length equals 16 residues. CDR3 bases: TGCGCCAGCAGCGGAACCGGGACTAGCGGCACAGATACGCAGTATTTT. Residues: CASSGTGTSGTDTQYF.

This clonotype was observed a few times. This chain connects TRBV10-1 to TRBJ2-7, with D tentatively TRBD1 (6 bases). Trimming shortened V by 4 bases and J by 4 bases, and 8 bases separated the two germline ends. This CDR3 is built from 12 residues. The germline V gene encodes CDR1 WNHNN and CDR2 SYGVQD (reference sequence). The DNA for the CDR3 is TGCGCCAGCAGTGGGGACACTTACGAGCAGTACTTC. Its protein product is CASSGDTYEQYF.

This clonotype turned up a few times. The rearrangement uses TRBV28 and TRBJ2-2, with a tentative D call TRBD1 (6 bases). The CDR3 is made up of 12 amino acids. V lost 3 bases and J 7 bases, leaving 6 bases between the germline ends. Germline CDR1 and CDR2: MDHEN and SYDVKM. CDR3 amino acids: CASSLGHGELFF. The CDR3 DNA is TGTGCCAGCAGTTTGGGACACGGGGAGCTGTTTTTT.

In DNA form, the CDR3 reads TGTGCCAGCAGCTTTTCCGGGACAGGCGGTTTGGATTCACCCCTCCACTTT. Translation gives CASSFSGTGGLDSPLHF. The rearrangement links TRBV6-8 to TRBJ1-6, with 8 bases that match TRBD1. The CDR3 contains 17 residues. V lost 6 bases to trimming and J lost 8 bases; unmatched junction nucleotides: 15. Germline V lookup: CDR1 MNHGY, CDR2 SAAAGT.

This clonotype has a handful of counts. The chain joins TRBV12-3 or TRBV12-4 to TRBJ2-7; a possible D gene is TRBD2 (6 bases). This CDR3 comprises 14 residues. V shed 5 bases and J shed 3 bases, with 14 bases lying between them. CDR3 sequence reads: CASSLGGARYEQYF. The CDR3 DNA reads TGTGCCAGCAGTCTAGGAGGGGCCCGCTACGAGCAGTACTTC.

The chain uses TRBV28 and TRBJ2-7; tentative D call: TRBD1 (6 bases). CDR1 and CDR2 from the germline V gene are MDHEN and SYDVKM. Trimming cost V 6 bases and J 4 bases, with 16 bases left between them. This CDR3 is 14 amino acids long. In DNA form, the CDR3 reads TGTGCCAGCAGCCAGACCGGGACACTGTACGAGCAGTACTTC. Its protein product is CASSQTGTLYEQYF.

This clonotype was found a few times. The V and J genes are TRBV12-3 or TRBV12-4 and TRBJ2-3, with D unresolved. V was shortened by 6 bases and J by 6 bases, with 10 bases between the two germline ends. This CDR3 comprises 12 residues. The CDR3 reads CASRSYDDTQYF. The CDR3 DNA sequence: TGTGCCAGCAGAAGTTACGACGATACGCAGTATTTT.

The CDR3 loop is CSARDETGGLNSPLHF. DNA of the CDR3: TGCAGTGCTAGAGACGAAACAGGGGGCCTTAATTCACCCCTCCACTTT. The V call is TRBV20-1, the J call TRBJ1-6; 9 nucleotides align to TRBD1. V lost 0 bases to trimming and J lost 6 bases; unmatched junction nucleotides: 6. Germline assignment: CDR1 DFQATT and CDR2 SNEGSKA (reference sequence). There are 16 residues in the CDR3.

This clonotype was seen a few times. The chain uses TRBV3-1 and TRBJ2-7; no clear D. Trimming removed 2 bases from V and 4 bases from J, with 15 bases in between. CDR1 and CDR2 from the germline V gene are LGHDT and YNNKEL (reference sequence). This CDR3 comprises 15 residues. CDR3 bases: TGTGCCAGCAGCCAAACGGAACAGAGGCATTACGAGCAGTACTTC. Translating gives CASSQTEQRHYEQYF.

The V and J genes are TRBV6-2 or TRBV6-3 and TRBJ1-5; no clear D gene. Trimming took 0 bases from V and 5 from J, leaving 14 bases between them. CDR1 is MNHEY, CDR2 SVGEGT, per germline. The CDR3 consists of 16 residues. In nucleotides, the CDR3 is TGTGCCAGCAGTTACTCGAGTTGGGGATGGGATCAGCCCCAGCATTTT. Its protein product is CASSYSSWGWDQPQHF.